This entry lists 21 T cell receptor beta chains sequenced from one sample in a study of human T cells and chemical hapten exposure. Time point denoted: patch test 1, 2 weeks after DPC sensitization. Treatment given: therapeutic diphenylcyclopropenone sensitization with weekly scalp DPC. TCRdb passed the RACE reads through MiXCR, listing each CDR3 protein once. The sample has 100,000 to 150,000 distinct CDR3 sequences; roughly 15% are singletons. The sequencing here drew on whole blood, taken in connection with sensitization to the hapten diphenylcyclopropenone (DPC). The receptors derive from a man between 18 and 29 years old with alopecia areata. Some clones in this sample may be carry-over from other donors' samples.

V is TRBV4-1 and J is TRBJ2-1; tentatively, D is TRBD1 (6 bases). The germline V gene encodes CDR1 MGHRA and CDR2 YSYEKL. V dropped 5 bases and J dropped 7 bases, with 9 bases sitting between them. There are 12 residues in the CDR3. The CDR3 DNA is TGCGCCAGCAGCTACAGGGTTAATGAGCAGTTCTTC. This sequence encodes CASSYRVNEQFF.

Many counts were recorded for this clonotype. V and J are TRBV7-9 and TRBJ1-3, with D perhaps TRBD1 (5 bases). The germline CDR1 and CDR2 sequences are SEHNR and FQNEAQ (reference sequence). Trimming cost V 5 bases and J 0 bases, with 8 bases left between them. The CDR3 loop spans 14 amino acids. The CDR3 reads CASSDDSSGNTIYF. CDR3 coding DNA: TGTGCCAGCAGCGACGACAGCTCTGGAAACACCATATATTTT.

This clonotype has more than one count but fewer than ten. This sequence joins TRBV12-3 or TRBV12-4 and TRBJ2-5; no clear D gene. The CDR3 runs 13 residues. V lost 4 bases to trimming and J lost 5 bases, with 11 bases between them. The CDR3 region has the DNA TGTGCCAGCAGTTCGCGGAGTCTGGAGACCCAGTACTTC. Protein: CASSSRSLETQYF.

This clonotype was detected a few times. This chain uses TRBV2 with TRBJ2-7; no clear D. Trimming removed 5 bases at V and 2 bases at J, with 7 bases between. Germline CDR1 is SNHLY and CDR2 is FYNNEI. The CDR3 spans 12 residues. The CDR3 protein is CASSPVPYEQYV. The DNA for the CDR3 is TGTGCCAGCAGTCCAGTCCCCTACGAGCAGTACGTC.

This clonotype was counted between two and nine times. The chain links TRBV11-3 to TRBJ2-3; D uncertain. The CDR3 covers 15 residues. Germline assignment: CDR1 SGHNT and CDR2 YENEEA. Deletions cut 1 base from V and 1 base from J, with 9 bases between. The CDR3 nucleotides read TGTGCCAGCAGCTTAGCCCACAGTGGCACAGATACGCAGTATTTT. This codes for CASSLAHSGTDTQYF.

This clonotype was seen a handful of times. This chain uses TRBV12-3 or TRBV12-4 with TRBJ2-1; D tentatively reads TRBD1 or TRBD2 (5 bases each). Deletions cut 6 bases from V and 8 bases from J, with 17 bases between. This CDR3 is 14 amino acids long. CDR3 residues: CASSPGTSSDEQFF. The CDR3 region has the DNA TGTGCCAGCAGCCCCGGGACCTCGAGCGATGAGCAGTTCTTC.

The chain is built from TRBV7-2 and TRBJ2-1, with D possibly matching TRBD1 (6 bases). CDR1 is SGHTA, CDR2 FQGNSA, per germline. This CDR3 contains 15 residues. Trimming left V 4 bases short and J 3 bases short, with 13 bases between. The CDR3 nucleotides read TGTGCCAGCAGCTCCAACAGGGAAATCTACAATGAGCAGTTCTTC. It yields the protein CASSSNREIYNEQFF.

The sample holds many counts of this clonotype. CDR3: CAISEPGRLGRPYF. CDR3 sequence (DNA): TGTGCCATCAGTGAGCCGGGGAGGCTGGGTCGTCCATATTTT. The chain carries TRBV10-3 and TRBJ1-3; D is unclear. The CDR3 has 14 residues. The germline V gene has CDR1 ENHRY and CDR2 SYGVKD. V lost 2 bases and J 15 bases, leaving 20 bases between the germline ends.

This clonotype was seen a handful of times. V usage is TRBV7-8 and J usage is TRBJ1-2; D is ambiguous. CDR3 length: 14 residues. Trimming pared 0 bases from V and 4 bases from J, leaving 9 bases between. Germline CDR1 is SGHVS and CDR2 is FQNEAQ. CDR3 sequence (DNA): TGTGCCAGCAGCTTAGCGTTAACTGGCTATGGCTACACCTTC. Translated, it gives CASSLALTGYGYTF.

This clonotype was observed at least ten times. V gene TRBV6-2 or TRBV6-3 combines with J gene TRBJ2-1, with no clear D. CDR3 length: 13 amino acids. Trimming pared 6 bases from V and 6 bases from J, leaving 12 bases between. The germline V gene has CDR1 MNHEY and CDR2 SVGEGT. CDR3 amino acids: CASRGQSSNEQFF. CDR3 sequence (DNA): TGTGCCAGCAGGGGTCAATCAAGCAATGAGCAGTTCTTC.

The chain uses TRBV6-2 or TRBV6-3 and TRBJ2-7; 7 bases are shared with TRBD1. The germline CDR1 and CDR2 sequences are MNHEY and SVGEGT. The trim removed 7 bases at V and 2 bases at J, leaving 8 bases unmatched. The CDR3 runs 14 residues. The CDR3 sequence: CASTRGRNPYEQYF. Here the CDR3 DNA reads TGTGCCAGCACGAGGGGGCGAAATCCCTACGAGCAGTACTTC.

The rearrangement links TRBV2 to TRBJ1-1; D not certain. CDR1 SNHLY and CDR2 FYNNEI come from the germline V gene. CDR3 length equals 13 residues. Trimming took 7 bases from V and 4 from J, leaving 13 bases between them. CDR3 coding DNA: TGTGCCAGCATGTCGGGGATGGGCACTGAAGCTTTCTTT. This codes for CASMSGMGTEAFF. The full variable domain, with the rest looked up from reference TRBV2 and TRBJ1-1, is EPEVTQTPSHQVTQMGQEVILRCVPISNHLYFYWYRQILGQKVEFLVSFYNNEISEKSEIFDDQFSVERPDGSNFTLKIRSTKLEDSAMYFCASMSGMGTEAFFGQGTRLTVV.

The V and J genes are TRBV7-9 and TRBJ1-1; no firm D call. Trimming stripped 2 bases from V and 7 bases from J, with 8 bases between. This CDR3 has 12 amino acids. Per germline, CDR1 SEHNR and CDR2 FQNEAQ (reference sequence). CDR3 coding DNA: TGTGCCAGCAGCTTACGGGCTGGTGAAGCTTTCTTT. This translates into CASSLRAGEAFF.

This clonotype turned up a few times. The chain joins TRBV29-1 to TRBJ1-3; the match to TRBD1 covers 7 bases. The CDR3 has 12 residues. With 7 bases clipped from V and 4 bases from J, the junction kept 4 bases outside the gene matches. CDR1 SQVTM and CDR2 ANQGSEA come from the germline V gene. This CDR3 reads CSGLTGGNTIYF. Here the CDR3 DNA reads TGCAGCGGCTTGACAGGGGGAAACACCATATATTTT.

The V call is TRBV19, the J call TRBJ1-5; TRBD1 is a possible D gene (5 bases). Germline V gene lookup returns CDR1 LNHDA and CDR2 SQIVND (reference sequence). CDR3 length equals 14 residues. V dropped 8 bases and J dropped 2 bases, with 13 bases sitting between them. The CDR3 DNA reads TGTGCCAGTCTCTCGAGAGGGGGCAATCAGCCCCAGCATTTT. Translated: CASLSRGGNQPQHF. Full variable domain (missing parts from reference TRBV19 and TRBJ1-5): DGGITQSPKYLFRKEGQNVTLSCEQNLNHDAMYWYRQDPGQGLRLIYYSQIVNDFQKGDIAEGYSVSREKKESFPLTVTSAQKNPTAFYLCASLSRGGNQPQHFGDGTRLSIL.

Many counts were recorded for this clonotype. This chain joins TRBV9 and TRBJ2-1, with 7 bases that match TRBD1. The germline CDR1 and CDR2 sequences are SGDLS and YYNGEE. Germline trimming cut 5 bases from V and 1 base from J; bases unmatched to any gene: 6. This CDR3 is 15 amino acids long. The CDR3 reads CASSLQGRSYNEQFF. The CDR3 coding sequence is TGTGCCAGCAGTCTACAGGGGAGATCCTACAATGAGCAGTTCTTC.

The rearrangement uses TRBV18 and TRBJ1-1; no clear D. The CDR3 has 13 amino acids. Germline lookup yields CDR1 KGHSH and CDR2 LQKENI. V lost 4 bases, J lost 2 bases, and 8 bases lay in between. Written as DNA, the CDR3 is TGTGCCAGCTCACGCCGAGATAACACTGAAGCTTTCTTT. Protein: CASSRRDNTEAFF.

This clonotype was found a few times. This chain uses TRBV10-2 with TRBJ2-2; D is perhaps TRBD2 (5 bases). This CDR3 spans 16 amino acids. The germline CDR1 and CDR2 sequences are WSHSY and SAAADI. Trimming took 3 bases from V and 0 from J, leaving 11 bases between them. The CDR3 reads CASSDGLAANTGELFF. CDR3 DNA: TGCGCCAGCAGTGATGGGCTAGCCGCGAACACCGGGGAGCTGTTTTTT.

The chain has TRBV2 and TRBJ2-4; maybe TRBD2 (6 bases). Germline V gene lookup returns CDR1 SNHLY and CDR2 FYNNEI. The CDR3 consists of 16 residues. V was pared by 4 bases and J by 0 bases, with 13 bases between. CDR3 loop: CASSASELIAKNIQYF. In DNA form, the CDR3 reads TGTGCCAGCAGTGCTAGCGAGCTAATAGCCAAAAACATTCAGTACTTC.

In this sample, this clonotype turned up a few times. The V gene is TRBV29-1, the J gene TRBJ2-5; perhaps D is TRBD1 or TRBD2 (5 bases each). Germline V lookup: CDR1 SQVTM, CDR2 ANQGSEA. Trimming stripped 6 bases from V and 1 base from J, with 12 bases between. There are 13 residues in the CDR3. CDR3 sequence reads: CSVRESSQETQYF. As DNA, the CDR3 is TGCAGCGTCAGGGAGTCTTCCCAAGAGACCCAGTACTTC. The full variable domain, in which reference TRBV29-1 and TRBJ2-5 provide the parts outside the CDR3, is SAVISQKPSRDICQRGTSLTIQCQVDSQVTMMFWYRQQPGQSLTLIATANQGSEATYESGFVIDKFPISRPNLTFSTLTVSNMSPEDSSIYLCSVRESSQETQYFGPGTRLLVL.

The rearrangement uses TRBV12-3 or TRBV12-4 and TRBJ2-2; possible D gene TRBD2, 6 bases. With 0 bases removed from V and 6 bases from J, the gap between germline ends came to 11 bases. The CDR3 has 15 residues. The CDR3 spells CASSLASGLSGELFF. As DNA, the CDR3 is TGTGCCAGCAGTTTAGCTAGCGGTTTATCCGGGGAGCTGTTTTTT.